The T cell receptor (beta chain) described here comes from a study of T cells in Graves' hyperthyroidism and ophthalmopathy. The sample holds one count of this clonotype. V gave up 5 bases and J gave up 3 bases, with 16 bases separating them. The length of the CDR3 is 15 residues. Looked up from germline, CDR1 is LNHNV and CDR2 is YYDKDF (reference sequence). RNA transcripts served as the template for amplifying TCR beta CDR3 regions. HTBI primers were employed in a first-round RT-PCR of the TCR CDR3. TCRdb analysed the multiplex PCR reads with MiXCR anew, one entry per CDR3 protein. Of roughly 500,000 distinct CDR3 sequences in the sample, roughly 45% were seen once.

Material: peripheral blood or thyroid tissue (not recorded which). This receptor was obtained from an adult woman with Graves' disease, either hyperthyroidism or ophthalmopathy (not recorded which). This chain links TRBV15 with TRBJ1-1; D unresolved. In nucleotides, the CDR3 is TGTGCCACCAGCCTAAGCGGAGAACGGCACACTGAAGCTTTCTTT. Its translation is CATSLSGERHTEAFF.